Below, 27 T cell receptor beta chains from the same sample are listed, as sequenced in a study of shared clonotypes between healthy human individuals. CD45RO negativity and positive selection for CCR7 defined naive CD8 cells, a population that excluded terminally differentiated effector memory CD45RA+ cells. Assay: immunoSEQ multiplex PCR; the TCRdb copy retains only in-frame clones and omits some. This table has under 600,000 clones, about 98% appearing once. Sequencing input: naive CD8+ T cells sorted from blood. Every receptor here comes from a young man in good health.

In DNA, the CDR3 is TGTGCCAGCAGCCAAGGTATCCACAATGAGCAGTTCTTC. It translates to CASSQGIHNEQFF. The J gene is TRBJ2-1, the V gene TRBV7-9; D unclear. There are 13 residues in the CDR3. Trimming removed 5 bases from V and 5 bases from J, with 10 bases in between. Germline assignment: CDR1 SEHNR and CDR2 FQNEAQ (reference sequence).

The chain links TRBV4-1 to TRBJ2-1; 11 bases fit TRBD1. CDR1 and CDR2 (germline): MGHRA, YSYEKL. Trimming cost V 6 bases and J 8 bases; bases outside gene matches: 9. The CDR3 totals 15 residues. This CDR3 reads CASRPGTGGWDEQFF. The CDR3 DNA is TGCGCCAGCAGACCCGGGACAGGGGGTTGGGATGAGCAGTTCTTC.

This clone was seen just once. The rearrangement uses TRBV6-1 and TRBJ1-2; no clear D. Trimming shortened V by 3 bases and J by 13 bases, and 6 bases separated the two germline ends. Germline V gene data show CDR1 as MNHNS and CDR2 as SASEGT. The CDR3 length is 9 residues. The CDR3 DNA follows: TGTGCCAGCAGTGATTTTAGCACCTTC. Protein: CASSDFSTF.

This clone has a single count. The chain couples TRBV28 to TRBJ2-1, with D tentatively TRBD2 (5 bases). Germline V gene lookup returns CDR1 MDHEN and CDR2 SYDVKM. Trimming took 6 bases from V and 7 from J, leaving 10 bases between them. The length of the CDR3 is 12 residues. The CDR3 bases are TGTGCCAGCAGGCATGGGGAGAATGAGCAGTTCTTC. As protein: CASRHGENEQFF.

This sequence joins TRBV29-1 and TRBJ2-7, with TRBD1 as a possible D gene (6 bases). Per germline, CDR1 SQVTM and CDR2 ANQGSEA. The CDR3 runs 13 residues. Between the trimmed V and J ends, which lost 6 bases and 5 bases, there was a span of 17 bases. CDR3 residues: CSVEQGLRNEQYF. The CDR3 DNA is TGCAGCGTGGAACAGGGATTGAGGAACGAGCAGTACTTC.

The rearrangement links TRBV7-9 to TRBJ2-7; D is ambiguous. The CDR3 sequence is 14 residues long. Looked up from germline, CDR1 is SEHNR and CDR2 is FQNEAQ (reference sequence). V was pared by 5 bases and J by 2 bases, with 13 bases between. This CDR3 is CASSLGSLTYEQYF. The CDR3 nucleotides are TGTGCCAGCAGCCTCGGGTCCTTAACCTACGAGCAGTACTTC.

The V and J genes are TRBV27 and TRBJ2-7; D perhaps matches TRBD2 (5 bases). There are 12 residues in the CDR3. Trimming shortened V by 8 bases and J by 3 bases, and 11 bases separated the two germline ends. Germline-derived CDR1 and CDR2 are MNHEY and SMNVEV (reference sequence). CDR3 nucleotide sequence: TGTGCCAGCCTCCCCGGAGGCTACGAGCAGTACTTC. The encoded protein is CASLPGGYEQYF.

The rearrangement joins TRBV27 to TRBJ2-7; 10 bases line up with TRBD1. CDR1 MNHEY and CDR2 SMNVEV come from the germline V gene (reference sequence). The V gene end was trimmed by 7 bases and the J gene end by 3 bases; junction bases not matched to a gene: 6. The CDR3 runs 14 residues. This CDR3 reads CASNPTGGGYEQYF. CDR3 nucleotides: TGTGCCAGCAATCCGACAGGGGGCGGCTACGAGCAGTACTTC.

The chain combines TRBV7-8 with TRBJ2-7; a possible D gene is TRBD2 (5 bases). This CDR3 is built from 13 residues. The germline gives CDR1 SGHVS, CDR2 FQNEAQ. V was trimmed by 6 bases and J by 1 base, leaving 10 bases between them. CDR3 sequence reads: CASRPPGSYEQYF. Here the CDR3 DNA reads TGTGCCAGCAGGCCGCCGGGGTCCTACGAGCAGTACTTC.

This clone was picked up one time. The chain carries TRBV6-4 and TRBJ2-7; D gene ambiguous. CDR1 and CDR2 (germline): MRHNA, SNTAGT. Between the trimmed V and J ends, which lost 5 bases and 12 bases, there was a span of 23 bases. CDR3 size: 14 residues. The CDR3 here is CASSPPAPIHQMYF. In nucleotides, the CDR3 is TGTGCCAGCAGTCCCCCCGCCCCTATCCACCAAATGTACTTC.

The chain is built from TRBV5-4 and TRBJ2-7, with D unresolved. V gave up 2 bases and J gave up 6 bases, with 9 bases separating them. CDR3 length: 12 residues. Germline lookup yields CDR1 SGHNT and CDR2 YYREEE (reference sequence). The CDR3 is CASSFGPLEQYF. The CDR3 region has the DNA TGTGCCAGCAGCTTTGGGCCCCTCGAGCAGTACTTC.

In nucleotides, the CDR3 is TGCGCCAGCAGCTTGATAAGTCCAACTAATGAAAAACTGTTTTTT. Its protein is CASSLISPTNEKLFF. The chain recombines TRBV5-1 with TRBJ1-4; no clear D gene. This CDR3 contains 15 residues. Per the germline V gene, CDR1 is SGHRS and CDR2 is YFSETQ. The ends were cut back, 1 base at V and 0 bases at J, with 7 bases in the middle.

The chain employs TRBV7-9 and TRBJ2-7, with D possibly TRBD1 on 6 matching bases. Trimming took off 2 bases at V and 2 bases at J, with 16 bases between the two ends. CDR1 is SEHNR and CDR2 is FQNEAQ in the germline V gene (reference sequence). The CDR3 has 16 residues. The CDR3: CASSLYPLGTTYEQYF. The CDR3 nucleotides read TGTGCCAGCAGCTTATACCCCCTAGGGACAACCTACGAGCAGTACTTC. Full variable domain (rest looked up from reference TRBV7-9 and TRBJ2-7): DTGVSQNPRHKITKRGQNVTFRCDPISEHNRLYWYRQTLGQGPEFLTYFQNEAQLEKSRLLSDRFSAERPKGSFSTLEIQRTEQGDSAMYLCASSLYPLGTTYEQYFGPGTRLTVT.

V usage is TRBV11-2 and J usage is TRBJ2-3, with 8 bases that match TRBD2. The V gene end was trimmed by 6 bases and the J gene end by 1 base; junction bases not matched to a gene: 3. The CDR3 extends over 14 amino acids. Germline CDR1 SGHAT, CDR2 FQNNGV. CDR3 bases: TGTGCCAGCAGTCAAGCGGGAGGCACAGATACGCAGTATTTT. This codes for CASSQAGGTDTQYF. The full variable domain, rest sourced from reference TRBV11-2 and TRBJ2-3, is EAGVAQSPRYKIIEKRQSVAFWCNPISGHATLYWYQQILGQGPKLLIQFQNNGVVDDSQLPKDRFSAERLKGVDSTLKIQPAKLEDSAVYLCASSQAGGTDTQYFGPGTRLTVL.

CDR3 sequence: CASSLLAGVAYEQYF. The DNA of the CDR3 is TGTGCCAGCAGCTTGCTGGCGGGAGTGGCCTACGAGCAGTACTTC. This sequence joins TRBV5-4 and TRBJ2-7; 7 nucleotides match TRBD2. The CDR3 is made up of 15 amino acids. CDR1 is SGHNT, CDR2 YYREEE, per germline (reference sequence). V trimming: 1 base; J trimming: 2 bases; junction bases outside the gene matches: 6.

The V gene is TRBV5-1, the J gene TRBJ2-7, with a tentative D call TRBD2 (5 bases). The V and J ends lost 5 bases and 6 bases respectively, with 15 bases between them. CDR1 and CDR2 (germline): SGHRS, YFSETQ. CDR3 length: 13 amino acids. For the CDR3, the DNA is TGCGCCAGCAGTTTGACTAATAATTTCGAGCAGTACTTC. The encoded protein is CASSLTNNFEQYF.

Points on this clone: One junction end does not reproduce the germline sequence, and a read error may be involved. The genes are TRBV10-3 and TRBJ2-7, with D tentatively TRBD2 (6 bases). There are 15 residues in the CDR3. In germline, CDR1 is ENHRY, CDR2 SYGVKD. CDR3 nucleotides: TGTGCCATCAGTGATGGAGGGCGCGGGTCCTATGAGCAGTACTTC. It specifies CAISDGGRGSYEQYF.

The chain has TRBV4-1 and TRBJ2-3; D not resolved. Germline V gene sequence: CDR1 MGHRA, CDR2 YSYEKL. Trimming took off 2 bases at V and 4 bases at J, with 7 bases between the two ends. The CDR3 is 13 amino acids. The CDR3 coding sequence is TGCGCCAGCAGCCAATTTTCTTCAGATACGCAGTATTTT. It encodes CASSQFSSDTQYF.

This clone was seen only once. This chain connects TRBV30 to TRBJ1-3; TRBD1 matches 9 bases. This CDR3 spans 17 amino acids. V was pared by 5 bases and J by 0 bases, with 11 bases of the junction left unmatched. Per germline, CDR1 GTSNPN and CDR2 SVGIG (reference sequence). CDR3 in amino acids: CAWASRDRAFSGNTIYF. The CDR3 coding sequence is TGTGCCTGGGCTTCCCGGGACAGGGCTTTCTCTGGAAACACCATATATTTT.

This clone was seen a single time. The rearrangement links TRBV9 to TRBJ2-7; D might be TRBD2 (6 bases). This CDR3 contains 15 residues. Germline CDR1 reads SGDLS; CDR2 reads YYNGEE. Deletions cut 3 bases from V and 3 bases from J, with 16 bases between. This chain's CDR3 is CASSDGGEANYEQYF. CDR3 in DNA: TGTGCCAGCAGCGATGGCGGGGAGGCCAACTACGAGCAGTACTTC.

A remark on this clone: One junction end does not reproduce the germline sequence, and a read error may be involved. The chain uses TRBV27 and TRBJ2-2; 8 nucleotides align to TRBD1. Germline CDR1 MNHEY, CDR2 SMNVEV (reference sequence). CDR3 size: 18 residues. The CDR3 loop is CASSLLWYRGENTGELFF. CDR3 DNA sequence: TGTGCCAGCAGCTTATTATGGTACAGGGGGGAGAACACCGGGGAGCTGTTTTTT.

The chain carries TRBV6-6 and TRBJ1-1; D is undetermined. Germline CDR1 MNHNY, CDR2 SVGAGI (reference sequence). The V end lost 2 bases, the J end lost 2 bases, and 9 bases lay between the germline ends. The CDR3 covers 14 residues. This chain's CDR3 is CASSYKFTNTEAFF. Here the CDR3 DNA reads TGTGCCAGCAGTTACAAGTTCACCAACACTGAAGCTTTCTTT.

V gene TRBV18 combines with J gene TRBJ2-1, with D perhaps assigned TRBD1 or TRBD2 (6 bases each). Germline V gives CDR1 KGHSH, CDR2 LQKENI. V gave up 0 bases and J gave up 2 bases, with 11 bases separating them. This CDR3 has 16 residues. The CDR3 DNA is TGTGCCAGCTCACCACCAAGGGGGGCCCCCTACAATGAGCAGTTCTTC. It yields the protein CASSPPRGAPYNEQFF.

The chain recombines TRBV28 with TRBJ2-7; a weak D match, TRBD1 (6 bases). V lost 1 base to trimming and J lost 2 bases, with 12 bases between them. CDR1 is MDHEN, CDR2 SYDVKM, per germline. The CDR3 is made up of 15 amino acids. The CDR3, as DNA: TGTGCCAGCAGTTTATTGTGGACAGACCCCTACGAGCAGTACTTC. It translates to CASSLLWTDPYEQYF.

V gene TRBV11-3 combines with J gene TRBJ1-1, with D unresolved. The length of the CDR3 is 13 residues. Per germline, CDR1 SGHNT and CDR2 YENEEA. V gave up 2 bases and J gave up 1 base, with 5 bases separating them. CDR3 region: CASSLWGNTEAFF. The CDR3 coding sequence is TGTGCCAGCAGCTTATGGGGGAACACTGAAGCTTTCTTT.

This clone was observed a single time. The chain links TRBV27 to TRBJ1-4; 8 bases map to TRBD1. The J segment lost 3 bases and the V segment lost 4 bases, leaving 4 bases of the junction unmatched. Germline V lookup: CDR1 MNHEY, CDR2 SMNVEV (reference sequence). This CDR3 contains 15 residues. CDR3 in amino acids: CASSSLDRANEKLFF. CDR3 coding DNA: TGTGCCAGCAGTTCCCTGGACAGGGCTAATGAAAAACTGTTTTTT.

CDR3 in amino acids: CASSPSPTGQNTGELFF. The CDR3 DNA reads as TGTGCCAGCTCACCGAGCCCGACAGGCCAGAACACCGGGGAGCTGTTTTTT. This rearrangement joins TRBV18 to TRBJ2-2; D is perhaps TRBD1 (6 bases). This CDR3 region has 17 residues. Germline V gives CDR1 KGHSH, CDR2 LQKENI. The germline V and J ends were trimmed by 3 bases and 1 base, with 15 bases remaining between them. Variable domain in full (rest from reference TRBV18 and TRBJ2-2): NAGVMQNPRHLVRRRGQEARLRCSPMKGHSHVYWYRQLPEEGLKFMVYLQKENIIDESGMPKERFSAEFPKEGPSILRIQQVVRGDSAAYFCASSPSPTGQNTGELFFGEGSRLTVL.